The 4 T cell receptor beta chains presented below share a single source sample, sequenced in a study of shared clonotypes between healthy human individuals. Positively selected for CCR7, the CD45RO-negative cells used as naive CD8 cells excluded terminally differentiated effector memory CD45RA+ cells. The assay was immunoSEQ multiplex PCR, and TCRdb's table has in-frame clones only and misses some. The profile covers about 820,000 clones, with 80% to 95% appearing a single time and around 24% taken by the ten largest. The sequenced sample consisted of naive CD8+ T cells sorted from blood. The receptor set was obtained from a man aged 25-45 years in good health.

V and J are TRBV6-1 and TRBJ2-7; possible D gene TRBD2, 6 bases. Germline CDR1 is MNHNS and CDR2 is SASEGT. The CDR3 contains 15 residues. V dropped 5 bases and J dropped 3 bases, with 17 bases sitting between them. CDR3 nucleotide sequence: TGTGCCAGCAGTATCTTAGCGGTCCGGGACTACGAGCAGTACTTC. It encodes CASSILAVRDYEQYF.

This chain uses TRBV7-8 with TRBJ1-1; no definite D call. Germline CDR1 reads SGHVS; CDR2 reads FQNEAQ. This CDR3 region has 16 residues. Trimming took off 2 bases at V and 4 bases at J, with 17 bases between the two ends. Here the CDR3 reads CASSLRVGEGITEAFF. DNA of the CDR3: TGTGCCAGCAGCTTAAGGGTCGGGGAAGGGATCACTGAAGCTTTCTTT.

The V and J genes are TRBV11-2 and TRBJ2-3; possibly TRBD2 for D (6 bases). V dropped 4 bases and J dropped 4 bases, with 6 bases sitting between them. The CDR3 sequence is 12 residues long. Germline CDR1 reads SGHAT; CDR2 reads FQNNGV. CDR3 bases: TGTGCCAGCAGCTGGGGGGCAGATACGCAGTATTTT. Amino acid sequence: CASSWGADTQYF.

The chain employs TRBV12-1 and TRBJ1-2; the DNA was not compared with TRBD1, the D call given in the table. TRBV12-1 is annotated as a pseudogene. The CDR3 runs to 15 residues. CDR3 bases: TGTGCCAGCAGCTTTTGTCGGGACAGGGGGGATGGCTACACCTTC. Protein: CASSFCRDRGDGYTF.